Below are 5 T cell receptor beta chains sequenced from a single sample in a study of T cell repertoires in cytomegalovirus infection. TCRdb independently ran MiXCR on the reads; one entry per CDR3 protein. This table holds fewer than 250,000 distinct CDR3 sequences, approximately 24% found once. Specimen: CD8+ T cells from PBMCs. Receptors originate from a human donor in good health (CMV status not recorded). Some clones in this sample may be carry-over from other donors' samples.

There are a few counts of this clonotype. The chain carries TRBV9 and TRBJ2-3; 12 bases fit TRBD1. This CDR3 is 14 amino acids long. The V gene's germline CDR1 is SGDLS and CDR2 YYNGEE. V dropped 4 bases and J dropped 6; count of bases not matched to a gene: 3. The CDR3 sequence is CASSPGTGGDTQYF. CDR3 nucleotide sequence: TGTGCCAGCAGCCCAGGGACAGGGGGCGATACGCAGTATTTT.

This chain connects TRBV30 to TRBJ2-2; 11 bases agree with TRBD2. Unmatched junction bases numbered 4, after V lost 0 bases and J lost 1 base. The CDR3 length is 17 residues. Germline values: CDR1 GTSNPN, CDR2 SVGIG (reference sequence). This chain's CDR3 is CAWSVRLAGLNTGELFF. CDR3 bases: TGTGCCTGGAGTGTACGACTAGCGGGGTTGAACACCGGGGAGCTGTTTTTT. The variable domain in full, completed from reference TRBV30 and TRBJ2-2, reads SQTIHQWPATLVQPVGSPLSLECTVEGTSNPNLYWYRQAAGRGLQLLFYSVGIGQISSEVPQNLSASRPQDRQFILSSKKLLLSDSGFYLCAWSVRLAGLNTGELFFGEGSRLTVL.

This clonotype showed up just a few times. The chain combines TRBV7-9 with TRBJ2-1; tentative D call: TRBD1 (6 bases). CDR3 size: 15 residues. Per germline, CDR1 SEHNR and CDR2 FQNEAQ (reference sequence). With 7 bases removed from V and 4 bases from J, the gap between germline ends came to 17 bases. This chain's CDR3 is CASNRRDNFYNEQFF. In DNA, the CDR3 is TGTGCCAGCAACCGCCGGGACAACTTTTACAATGAGCAGTTCTTC. The full variable domain, its missing parts supplied by reference TRBV7-9 and TRBJ2-1, is DTGVSQNPRHKITKRGQNVTFRCDPISEHNRLYWYRQTLGQGPEFLTYFQNEAQLEKSRLLSDRFSAERPKGSFSTLEIQRTEQGDSAMYLCASNRRDNFYNEQFFGPGTRLTVL.

This clonotype was recorded only once. One junction end disagrees with the germline gene, perhaps due to a read error. J is TRBJ2-5 and V is TRBV7-4; 8 bases are a match to TRBD2. The germline gives CDR1 SGHVT, CDR2 SQSDAQ. The CDR3 totals 15 residues. In nucleotides, the CDR3 is TGTGCCAGCAGTTCGGAGGGGAGCGGGGGAGAGAACCAGTACTTC. This sequence encodes CASSSEGSGGENQYF. Full variable domain (remainder filled in from reference TRBV7-4 and TRBJ2-5): GAGVSQSPRYKVAKRGRDVALRCDSISGHVTLYWYRQTLGQGSEVLTYSQSDAQRDKSGRPSGRFSAERPERSVSTLKIQRTEQGDSAVYLCASSSEGSGGENQYFGPGTRLLVL.

The chain couples TRBV6-1 to TRBJ2-7; 9 bases agree with TRBD1. The CDR3 covers 15 residues. Germline CDR1 reads MNHNS; CDR2 reads SASEGT. With 11 bases clipped from V and 3 bases from J, the junction kept 14 bases outside the gene matches. This CDR3 reads CAGDRAYAKGYEQYF. CDR3 in DNA: TGTGCCGGGGACAGGGCCTACGCTAAGGGCTACGAGCAGTACTTC.